This record covers a single TCR beta chain. What it binds is not known. This specimen comes from a study of T cell responses to AZD1222 COVID-19 vaccine. Study conclusions and caveats: Seropositive status at baseline applied to only a handful of AZD1222 recipients.

The CDR3 loop spans 15 amino acids. V lost 4 bases, J lost 2 bases, and 14 bases lay in between. From germline, CDR1 is SGHRS and CDR2 YFSETQ. The protocol was immunoSEQ multiplex PCR, while the TCRdb copy is restricted to in-frame clones and leaves out a portion. Of some 200,000 clones detected, approximately 90% appear once; the ten largest clones hold roughly 26%. Sequences were derived from peripheral blood, sampled 28 days after the second AZD1222 dose. This chain uses TRBV5-1 with TRBJ2-3, with D perhaps TRBD1 or TRBD2 (5 bases each). The clonotype originates from an adult who received the AZD1222 COVID-19 vaccine. The CDR3 DNA reads as TGCGCCAGCAGCCCTAGGGACCCTGCCACAGATACGCAGTATTTT. Translated: CASSPRDPATDTQYF.